At least ten counts were recorded for the clone carrying this T cell receptor beta chain. The junction departs from the called germline gene at one end, perhaps through a read error. The entry originates in a study of T-cell memory formation after mild COVID-19. TCR alpha and TCR beta cDNA libraries carrying sample barcodes and UMIs were produced by 5'RACE using constant-segment primers. TCRdb analysed the 5' RACE reads with MiXCR anew, one entry per CDR3 protein. This table has 75,000 to 95,000 distinct CDR3 sequences, about 13% appearing once. Sequenced sample: PBMCs or a T cell subset sorted from them (not recorded which). The sequence came from an adult woman who had mild COVID-19 (a few samples of this study predate the infection). Cell type and time point are not known.

This CDR3 reads CSVKDRGADNSPLHF. In DNA, the CDR3 is TGCAGCGTTAAAGACAGGGGGGCCGATAATTCACCCCTCCACTTT. This chain links TRBV29-1 with TRBJ1-6; TRBD1 matches 9 bases. The germline CDR1 and CDR2 sequences are SQVTM and ANQGSEA. There are 15 residues in the CDR3.